A single sample is the source of the 29 T cell receptor beta chains below, sequenced in a study of control samples from healthy donors and cancer patients. Data came from immunoSEQ multiplex PCR; TCRdb stores just in-frame clones and leaves some out. The table lists 150,000 or so clones, over 90% of them singletons. The sequenced sample was blood. The source is a man in his forties or fifties in good health.

The chain employs TRBV5-1 and TRBJ2-1; D not certain. The V end lost 0 bases, the J end lost 3 bases, and 10 bases lay between the germline ends. Per germline, CDR1 SGHRS and CDR2 YFSETQ. This CDR3 comprises 15 residues. The CDR3 coding sequence is TGCGCCAGCAGCTTGGTAGCCGAAAGCTACAATGAGCAGTTCTTC. It is translated as CASSLVAESYNEQFF.

J is TRBJ2-7 and V is TRBV4-1; D unresolved. Trimming took off 0 bases at V and 4 bases at J, with 13 bases between the two ends. This CDR3 has 15 amino acids. CDR1 and CDR2 (germline): MGHRA, YSYEKL. The CDR3 DNA follows: TGCGCCAGCAGCCAAGATTCGTTTTACGGGTACGAGCAGTACTTC. Amino acid sequence: CASSQDSFYGYEQYF.

V usage is TRBV7-8 and J usage is TRBJ2-4; D perhaps matches TRBD1 (6 bases). The CDR3 length is 17 residues. The ends were cut back, 5 bases at V and 0 bases at J, with 17 bases in the middle. The germline CDR1 and CDR2 sequences are SGHVS and FQNEAQ. In DNA, the CDR3 is TGTGCCAGCAGCCCAACTGGACAGTTCTTAGCCAAAAACATTCAGTACTTC. This sequence encodes CASSPTGQFLAKNIQYF. The full variable domain, completed using reference TRBV7-8 and TRBJ2-4, is GAGVSQSPRYKVAKRGQDVALRCDPISGHVSLFWYQQALGQGPEFLTYFQNEAQLDKSGLPSDRFFAERPEGSVSTLKIQRTQQEDSAVYLCASSPTGQFLAKNIQYFGAGTRLSVL.

The V call is TRBV6-1, the J call TRBJ2-1, with 7 bases aligning to TRBD2. The CDR3 has 15 residues. J gave up 0 bases and V 6 bases, and 5 bases lay outside the gene matches. Germline CDR1 and CDR2: MNHNS and SASEGT. For the CDR3, the DNA is TGTGCCAGCAGATCACTAGCGAGCTCCTACAATGAGCAGTTCTTC. Translation: CASRSLASSYNEQFF.

The chain employs TRBV27 and TRBJ2-7; possibly TRBD1 for D (6 bases). Germline-derived CDR1 and CDR2 are MNHEY and SMNVEV (reference sequence). V was clipped by 5 bases and J by 0 bases, with 8 bases between them. The CDR3 runs 13 residues. CDR3 residues: CASSGDNSYEQYF. DNA of the CDR3: TGTGCCAGCAGTGGGGACAACTCCTACGAGCAGTACTTC.

The gene calls are TRBV11-2 and TRBJ1-1; TRBD1 agrees at 8 bases. Trimming cost V 6 bases and J 3 bases; bases outside gene matches: 3. This CDR3 contains 13 residues. From germline, CDR1 is SGHAT and CDR2 FQNNGV. The chain's CDR3 is CASRTQGDTEAFF. CDR3 sequence (DNA): TGTGCCAGCAGGACACAGGGGGACACTGAAGCTTTCTTT.

The gene calls are TRBV4-1 and TRBJ2-2; 9 nucleotides match TRBD2. The germline V gene encodes CDR1 MGHRA and CDR2 YSYEKL. Germline trimming cut 1 base from V and 3 bases from J; bases unmatched to any gene: 9. CDR3 length equals 18 residues. CDR3 in amino acids: CASSQGTVAGAHTGELFF. The CDR3 coding sequence is TGCGCCAGCAGCCAAGGGACTGTAGCGGGGGCCCACACCGGGGAGCTGTTTTTT.

The chain couples TRBV27 to TRBJ2-7, with 7 bases that match TRBD2. Germline CDR1 is MNHEY and CDR2 is SMNVEV (reference sequence). The CDR3 consists of 15 residues. V lost 4 bases and J lost 4; bases outside the gene matches: 10. The CDR3 bases are TGTGCCAGCAGTTCCCCCCGGCGGGGGAGGTACGAGCAGTACTTC. Residues: CASSSPRRGRYEQYF.

The chain has TRBV27 and TRBJ1-3, with D tentatively TRBD1 (6 bases). There are 17 residues in the CDR3. Germline lookup yields CDR1 MNHEY and CDR2 SMNVEV (reference sequence). Trimming removed 2 bases at V and 2 bases at J, with 16 bases between. The CDR3: CASSLRRRGVTGNTIYF. As DNA, the CDR3 is TGTGCCAGCAGTTTAAGGAGGAGGGGGGTAACTGGAAACACCATATATTTT.

The rearrangement uses TRBV10-1 and TRBJ2-7, with D perhaps TRBD1 or TRBD2 (6 bases each). Trimming removed 4 bases at V and 3 bases at J, with 10 bases between. This CDR3 spans 13 amino acids. Germline CDR1 reads WNHNN; CDR2 reads SYGVQD (reference sequence). The DNA for the CDR3 is TGCGCCAGCAGTGGAGGGGGAGGCTACGAGCAGTACTTC. Translated: CASSGGGGYEQYF.

CDR3 sequence reads: CSVIQGNGANVLTF. CDR3 in DNA: TGCAGCGTAATACAGGGGAATGGGGCCAACGTCCTGACTTTC. The chain joins TRBV29-1 to TRBJ2-6, with 7 nucleotides matching TRBD1. V was clipped by 6 bases and J by 3 bases; unmatched bases: 5. The CDR3 consists of 14 residues. Germline V gene lookup returns CDR1 SQVTM and CDR2 ANQGSEA.

The chain links TRBV19 to TRBJ2-7; TRBD1 agrees at 10 bases. V was clipped by 10 bases and J by 5 bases; unmatched bases: 8. The CDR3 is 13 residues long. CDR1 LNHDA and CDR2 SQIVND come from the germline V gene (reference sequence). The CDR3 spells CATKDRGGNEQYF. CDR3 DNA sequence: TGTGCCACCAAGGACAGGGGGGGGAACGAGCAGTACTTC.

The chain is built from TRBV9 and TRBJ2-3; D is perhaps TRBD2 (6 bases). CDR1 SGDLS and CDR2 YYNGEE come from the germline V gene. CDR3 length: 16 amino acids. Between the trimmed V and J ends, which lost 0 bases and 1 base, there was a span of 12 bases. The CDR3 protein is CASSVGGRRGTDTQYF. DNA for the CDR3: TGTGCCAGCAGCGTAGGAGGGAGGCGGGGCACAGATACGCAGTATTTT.

V is TRBV10-3 and J is TRBJ1-1; D possibly corresponds to TRBD1 (5 bases). V lost 11 bases, J lost 11 bases, and 15 bases lay in between. This CDR3 has 10 residues. Germline CDR1 reads ENHRY; CDR2 reads SYGVKD. CDR3 sequence (DNA): TGTGCCGCCAGAGACCGGGGGGCTTTCTTT. This codes for CAARDRGAFF.

The chain employs TRBV10-3 and TRBJ2-1; 12 nucleotides line up with TRBD2. V lost 7 bases to trimming and J lost 7 bases; unmatched junction nucleotides: 2. CDR1 and CDR2 from the germline V gene are ENHRY and SYGVKD. This CDR3 has 13 amino acids. CDR3 sequence reads: CAIMGTSGNEQFF. CDR3 bases: TGTGCCATCATGGGGACTAGCGGGAATGAGCAGTTCTTC.

This clone was seen a single time. The CDR3 loop is CASSLDWRTQYF. CDR3 DNA: TGTGCCAGCAGCTTAGATTGGAGGACCCAGTACTTC. V usage is TRBV7-2 and J usage is TRBJ2-5; D remains unclear. Germline CDR1 is SGHTA and CDR2 is FQGNSA. Trimming removed 1 base from V and 7 bases from J, with 7 bases in between. The CDR3 covers 12 residues.

The CDR3 DNA follows: TGCGCCAGCAGCTCCTCTCCGGGACTAACACCTAGCACAGATACGCAGTATTTT. Protein: CASSSSPGLTPSTDTQYF. The J gene is TRBJ2-3, the V gene TRBV5-1, with 7 bases lining up with TRBD2. V dropped 3 bases and J dropped 0; count of bases not matched to a gene: 13. Germline V CDR1 and CDR2: SGHRS, YFSETQ. The CDR3 runs to 18 residues.

The chain combines TRBV4-1 with TRBJ2-7, with 9 bases aligning to TRBD1. CDR1 is MGHRA, CDR2 YSYEKL, per germline. The CDR3 is 16 residues long. V shed 3 bases and J 6 bases; nucleotides not matched to a gene: 12. The CDR3 spells CASSQQAGTGIGEQYF. As DNA, the CDR3 is TGCGCCAGCAGCCAGCAGGCGGGGACAGGGATCGGCGAGCAGTACTTC.

This clone was recorded once. The CDR3 bases are TGTGCCAGCAGCTTGTTTGGGGGCTTTGAGCAGTTCTTC. This sequence encodes CASSLFGGFEQFF. The rearrangement links TRBV5-4 to TRBJ2-1; tentative D call: TRBD1 (6 bases). The CDR3 length is 13 residues. In germline, CDR1 is SGHNT, CDR2 YYREEE (reference sequence). Trimming shortened V by 1 base and J by 9 bases, and 11 bases separated the two germline ends.

V and J are TRBV18 and TRBJ2-5; 7 bases align to TRBD1. With 6 bases clipped from V and 8 bases from J, the junction kept 15 bases outside the gene matches. CDR3 size: 15 residues. Germline CDR1 reads KGHSH; CDR2 reads LQKENI. The CDR3 nucleotides read TGTGCCAGCTCCCCCGGACAGGCCGGCGCCGAAACCCAGTACTTC. Protein product: CASSPGQAGAETQYF.

The rearrangement joins TRBV6-5 to TRBJ2-7, with 10 bases identical to TRBD1. Losses at the gene ends were 5 bases for V and 3 bases for J; bases not matched to a gene: 1. This CDR3 comprises 13 residues. CDR1 and CDR2 from the germline V gene are MNHEY and SVGAGI. The CDR3 DNA sequence: TGTGCCAGCAGTCGGGACAGGGGCTACGAGCAGTACTTC. This codes for CASSRDRGYEQYF.

The chain is built from TRBV11-2 and TRBJ2-7; 13 nucleotides align to TRBD2. Germline V gene data show CDR1 as SGHAT and CDR2 as FQNNGV. The trim removed 4 bases at V and 3 bases at J, leaving 6 bases unmatched. The CDR3 spans 16 residues. The DNA for the CDR3 is TGTGCCAGCAGCTCCCTAGGACTAGCGGGAGTCTACGAGCAGTACTTC. Its protein is CASSSLGLAGVYEQYF.

This clone was observed once. The genes are TRBV5-1 and TRBJ2-7; D may be TRBD2 (5 bases). Germline V gives CDR1 SGHRS, CDR2 YFSETQ. This CDR3 spans 13 amino acids. The germline V and J ends were trimmed by 4 bases and 2 bases, with 10 bases remaining between them. The chain's CDR3 is CASSDGDPYEQYF. The CDR3, as DNA: TGCGCCAGCAGCGACGGGGATCCCTACGAGCAGTACTTC.

The V and J genes are TRBV5-1 and TRBJ1-3; a possible D gene is TRBD1 (6 bases). Germline V gene sequence: CDR1 SGHRS, CDR2 YFSETQ. V was cut by 0 bases and J by 1 base, with 8 bases left in between. The CDR3 has 15 residues. CDR3: CASSLATGSGNTIYF. CDR3 DNA sequence: TGCGCCAGCAGCTTGGCCACAGGGTCTGGAAACACCATATATTTT.

This clone occurred once. Different DNA sequences within this sample yield the same CDR3. This rearrangement joins TRBV3-1 (or the pseudogene TRBV3-2) to TRBJ2-7; unclear D gene. Trimming stripped 5 bases from V and 4 bases from J, with 9 bases between. Per germline, CDR1 LGHDT and CDR2 YNNKEL (reference sequence). The CDR3 is 12 residues long. Written as DNA, the CDR3 is TGTGCCAGCAGCAACAGAGATTACGAGCAGTACTTC. This translates into CASSNRDYEQYF.

The CDR3 bases are TGTGCCAGCCACCCGGGGACGGTTAGCTACGAGCAGTACTTC. It codes for CASHPGTVSYEQYF. This chain uses TRBV28 with TRBJ2-7; D might be TRBD1 or TRBD2, each matching 5 bases. The V gene's germline CDR1 is MDHEN and CDR2 SYDVKM. The CDR3 extends over 14 amino acids. Trimming stripped 8 bases from V and 3 bases from J, with 17 bases between.

This clone showed up just a few times. This chain connects TRBV5-5 to TRBJ2-3; D is unclear. The CDR3 extends over 12 amino acids. V dropped 1 base and J dropped 4 bases, with 4 bases sitting between them. The germline V gene has CDR1 SGHKS and CDR2 YYEKEE (reference sequence). The CDR3 region is CASSLYADTQYF. CDR3 coding DNA: TGTGCCAGCAGCTTGTACGCAGATACGCAGTATTTT.

The chain employs TRBV5-1 and TRBJ1-2; D perhaps matches TRBD1 (5 bases). The V end lost 4 bases, the J end lost 2 bases, and 21 bases lay between the germline ends. Germline-derived CDR1 and CDR2 are SGHRS and YFSETQ. The CDR3 totals 17 residues. CDR3 DNA sequence: TGCGCCAGCAGCATCGACAGTGCCTACACATCAAACTATGGCTACACCTTC. It specifies CASSIDSAYTSNYGYTF.

The chain joins TRBV2 to TRBJ1-1; perhaps TRBD1 as D (5 bases). The CDR3 is 13 amino acids. The germline V gene encodes CDR1 SNHLY and CDR2 FYNNEI. Between the trimmed V and J ends, which lost 3 bases and 1 base, there was a span of 6 bases. CDR3: CASSDDRNTEAFF. The CDR3 nucleotides are TGTGCCAGCAGTGATGACAGGAACACTGAAGCTTTCTTT.